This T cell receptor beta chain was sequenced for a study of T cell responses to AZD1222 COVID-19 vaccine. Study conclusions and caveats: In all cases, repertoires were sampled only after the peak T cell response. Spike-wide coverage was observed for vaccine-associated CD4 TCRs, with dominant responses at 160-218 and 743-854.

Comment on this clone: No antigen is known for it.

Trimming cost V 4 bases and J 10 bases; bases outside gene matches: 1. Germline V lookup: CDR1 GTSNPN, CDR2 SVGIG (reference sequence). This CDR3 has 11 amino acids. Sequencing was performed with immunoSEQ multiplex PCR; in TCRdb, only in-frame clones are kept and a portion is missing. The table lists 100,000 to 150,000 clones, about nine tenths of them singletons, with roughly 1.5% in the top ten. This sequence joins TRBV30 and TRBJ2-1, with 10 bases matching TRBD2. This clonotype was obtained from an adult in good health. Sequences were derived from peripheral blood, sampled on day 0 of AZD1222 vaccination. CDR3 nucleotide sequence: TGTGCCTGGACTAGCGGGGGCGAGCAGTTCTTC. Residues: CAWTSGGEQFF.